This T cell receptor beta chain was sequenced in a study of cytomegalovirus exposure and HLA in healthy donors. The protocol was immunoSEQ multiplex PCR, while the TCRdb copy is restricted to in-frame clones and leaves out a portion. The sample records 150,000 to 200,000 clones, around 85% being singletons. The CDR3 length is 15 residues. V lost 1 base to trimming and J lost 3 bases; unmatched junction nucleotides: 4. Germline V lookup: CDR1 LNHDA, CDR2 SQIVND (reference sequence). The clonotype originates from a man between 18 and 29 years old in good health and CMV-seropositive. The chain recombines TRBV19 with TRBJ2-7, with 9 bases aligning to TRBD2. The sample comprised PBMCs. The CDR3 region is CASSIGPSGDYEQYF. For the CDR3, the DNA is TGTGCCAGTAGTATAGGCCCTAGCGGGGACTACGAGCAGTACTTC.